This T cell receptor (beta chain) was identified in a study of blood T cell repertoires in COVID-19. On the study more broadly: COVID-19 samples collected from the United States, Italy and Spain covered acute and convalescent phases. PBMCs, B-cell-depleted T cells, or T cells provided the cDNA or gDNA that made up the material.

Original processing notes: Estimation of nucleated cell counts was performed using reference gene primer amplification. Profiled with immunoSEQ multiplex PCR; TCRdb holds only in-frame clones, not every one. From that table come the V and J calls and clone size; the DNA was used to work out D and trimming. The sample has about 200,000 clones, roughly four fifths seen once. While infection was still active, Seattle patients were enrolled and then followed longitudinally. Deletions cut 5 bases from V and 5 bases from J, with 9 bases between. The germline CDR1 and CDR2 sequences are GTSNPN and SVGIG (reference sequence). CDR3 length equals 11 residues.

V usage is TRBV30 and J usage is TRBJ2-5; weak D call: TRBD1 (5 bases). The sequence was obtained from a woman older than 75 with COVID-19, enrolled during active disease. Sequencing input: peripheral blood. CDR3 DNA: TGTGCCTGGCAGGGTCGGGAGACCCAGTACTTC. Translated, it gives CAWQGRETQYF.